A selection of T cell receptor beta chains follows, all from one sample in a study of control samples from healthy donors and cancer patients. TCRdb keeps only in-frame clones here, not all; method: immunoSEQ multiplex PCR. The sample comprises about 94,000 clones, approximately 90% of which are singletons, and roughly 3.4% rests with the top ten. The sequencing sample was made of blood. The receptors derive from a woman under 30 in good health. CDR3s include the opening cysteine and the closing phenylalanine or tryptophan. The D gene is left open where the match is weak. A row's size may be missing; if present it is once, few, many or a size class.

TRBD2	NA	TRBV18	17	TRBJ2-5	TGTGCCAGCTCACCCCCCGAGGCGGGGGGCTTCGTAGAGACCCAGTACTTC	CASSPPEAGGFVETQYF
NA	NA	TRBV28	14	TRBJ1-3	TGTGCCAGCAGTCCTGTCTTCTCTGGAAACACCATATATTTT	CASSPVFSGNTIYF
TRBD1	NA	TRBV25-1	10	TRBJ2-7	TGTGCCAGCAGCGCGGCAGGGGGGTACTTC	CASSAAGGYF
NA	NA	TRBV7-9	17	TRBJ1-2	TGTGCCAGCAGCTCCCCGATAGGGGGGCCCAATGACTATGGCTACACCTTC	CASSSPIGGPNDYGYTF
NA	NA	TRBV18	15	TRBJ1-1	TGTGCCAGCTCACCAAATCAGCAGCTGAACACTGAAGCTTTCTTT	CASSPNQQLNTEAFF
TRBD1	NA	TRBV10-3	15	TRBJ2-2	TGTGCCATCACCCCGGGACAGGCGAACACCGGGGAGCTGTTTTTT	CAITPGQANTGELFF
NA	NA	TRBV6-2/TRBV6-3	14	TRBJ2-7	TGTGCCAGCAGTTCCGACGGGGTTCCCTACGAGCAGTACTTC	CASSSDGVPYEQYF
TRBD2	NA	TRBV4-1	16	TRBJ2-7	TGCGCCAGCAGCCCGGGACTAGCGGGGGTCTCCTACGAGCAGTACTTC	CASSPGLAGVSYEQYF
TRBD1	NA	TRBV19	13	TRBJ1-2	TGTGCCAGTAGGGGACAGGATTCTTATGGCTACACCTTC	CASRGQDSYGYTF
TRBD2	NA	TRBV5-1	15	TRBJ2-3	TGCGCCAGCAGCTTGGGGACTAGCGGCACAGATACGCAGTATTTT	CASSLGTSGTDTQYF
NA	NA	TRBV2	13	TRBJ2-2	TGTGCCAGCAGGCCCGGGTACACCGGGGAGCTGTTTTTT	CASRPGYTGELFF
TRBD1	NA	TRBV11-2	14	TRBJ2-1	TGTGCCAGCAGCTCTCCACGGACAGGTGAACAGTGGATCTTC	CASSSPRTGEQWIF
NA	NA	TRBV19	14	TRBJ1-2	TGTGCCACTACTGTACAGGGAGGGAACTATGGCTACACCTTC	CATTVQGGNYGYTF
NA	NA	TRBV12-3/TRBV12-4	13	TRBJ2-7	TGTGCCAGCGCAGGGATGGTCATCTACGAGCAGTACTTC	CASAGMVIYEQYF
TRBD1	NA	TRBV12-3/TRBV12-4	13	TRBJ1-1	TGTGCCAGCGACAGGGGCGCGAACACTGAAGCTTTCTTT	CASDRGANTEAFF
TRBD2	NA	TRBV6-1	16	TRBJ2-2	TGTGCCAGCAGTGACCGAAGCGGGGGGTTTAGCGGGGAGCTGTTTTTT	CASSDRSGGFSGELFF
NA	NA	TRBV20-1	13	TRBJ1-4	TGCAGTGCTAGTTTACGGCTTAATGAAAAACTGTTTTTT	CSASLRLNEKLFF
NA	few	TRBV4-1	14	TRBJ2-1	TGCGCCAGCAGCCAGGCTTTAACGTACAATGAGCAGTTCTTC	CASSQALTYNEQFF